The present T cell receptor (beta chain) was sequenced within a study of blood T cells in healthy people across ages. This clonotype occurred a few times. V shed 11 bases, J shed 6 bases, and the junction held 8 bases outside the gene matches. The CDR3 has 13 residues. Germline CDR1 and CDR2: ENHRY and SYGVKD. Next came a second PCR, run for about 7 to 11 cycles, which used a sample-barcoded 5' primer along with a J-beta primer mix. TCRdb reanalysed the 5' RACE reads using MiXCR and keeps one entry per CDR3 protein. The sample consists of around 780,000 distinct CDR3 sequences, roughly three fifths of them appearing once.

The specimen sequenced was blood. The sequence was obtained from a man aged 40-49 years in good health. The chain couples TRBV10-3 to TRBJ1-5, with 9 bases identical to TRBD1. As DNA, the CDR3 is TGTGCCCCGGGGTACAGGGGGCGTCAGCCCCAGCATTTT. Protein sequence: CAPGYRGRQPQHF.